One and the same sample provided the 25 T cell receptor beta chains below, sequenced in a study of cytomegalovirus exposure and HLA in healthy donors. Clones were sequenced by immunoSEQ multiplex PCR, and TCRdb holds only the in-frame ones, with some missing. The profile covers 68,000 or so clones, with about 90% appearing a single time and just over 3% taken by the ten largest. Source material: PBMCs. The source of these receptors is a young man in good health and CMV-seronegative.

The rearrangement uses TRBV6-5 and TRBJ2-5; TRBD1 is a possible D gene (5 bases). This CDR3 region has 13 residues. V gave up 6 bases and J gave up 7 bases, with 15 bases separating them. Germline V gene lookup returns CDR1 MNHEY and CDR2 SVGAGI. The CDR3 here is CASRKGSERTQYF. CDR3 coding DNA: TGTGCCAGCAGAAAGGGGTCGGAGAGGACCCAGTACTTC.

This chain links TRBV6-5 with TRBJ2-5, with 7 bases aligning to TRBD2. With V trimmed by 2 bases and J by 5 bases, 5 bases remained unmatched. Germline V lookup: CDR1 MNHEY, CDR2 SVGAGI. The CDR3 has 14 amino acids. The CDR3 bases are TGTGCCAGCAGTTACGTTGGGGAGGGGGAGACCCAGTACTTC. Encoded protein: CASSYVGEGETQYF.

The sample holds one count of this clone. The genes are TRBV28 and TRBJ2-7; the D gene is possibly TRBD1 (5 bases). Germline V gene data show CDR1 as MDHEN and CDR2 as SYDVKM. The CDR3 length is 12 residues. V gave up 4 bases and J gave up 4 bases, with 8 bases separating them. The CDR3 loop reads CASSSPGYEQYF. The DNA of the CDR3 is TGTGCCAGCAGTTCCCCAGGGTACGAGCAGTACTTC.

CDR3 in amino acids: CASSPPGGLQYF. CDR3 coding DNA: TGTGCCAGCAGCCCCCCCGGCGGCTTGCAGTACTTC. This rearrangement joins TRBV11-2 to TRBJ2-7; D is undetermined. This CDR3 is 12 amino acids long. The germline V gene encodes CDR1 SGHAT and CDR2 FQNNGV. Between the trimmed V and J ends, which lost 5 bases and 9 bases, there was a span of 14 bases.

This chain uses TRBV5-1 with TRBJ2-1, with 14 bases lining up with TRBD2. Trimming at V came to 3 bases and at J to 6 bases, leaving 2 bases not matched to a gene. This CDR3 contains 15 residues. The germline V gene has CDR1 SGHRS and CDR2 YFSETQ. The CDR3 region has the DNA TGCGCCAGCAGCTCCGGGACTAGCGGGAGCAATGAGCAGTTCTTC. Amino acid sequence: CASSSGTSGSNEQFF. The entire variable domain, with the rest obtained from reference TRBV5-1 and TRBJ2-1, is as follows: KAGVTQTPRYLIKTRGQQVTLSCSPISGHRSVSWYQQTPGQGLQFLFEYFSETQRNKGNFPGRFSGRQFSNSRSEMNVSTLELGDSALYLCASSSGTSGSNEQFFGPGTRLTVL.

The CDR3 nucleotides read TGTGCCAGCAGCCTCACAGGCGGTCCCTCCTACGAGCAGTACTTC. It yields the protein CASSLTGGPSYEQYF. V is TRBV7-2 and J is TRBJ2-7, with D perhaps matching TRBD1 (5 bases). V was shortened by 5 bases and J by 0 bases, with 14 bases between the two germline ends. Per the germline V gene, CDR1 is SGHTA and CDR2 is FQGNSA. This CDR3 comprises 15 residues.

This sequence joins TRBV30 and TRBJ2-7; no clear D gene. Trimming removed 2 bases from V and 4 bases from J, with 3 bases in between. The germline V gene has CDR1 GTSNPN and CDR2 SVGIG (reference sequence). CDR3 length: 10 residues. CDR3 residues: CAWSQYEQYF. The CDR3 DNA reads as TGTGCCTGGAGTCAATACGAGCAGTACTTC.

The chain recombines TRBV5-1 with TRBJ2-7, with 8 bases that match TRBD2. Germline CDR1 is SGHRS and CDR2 is YFSETQ. This CDR3 is built from 18 residues. Germline trimming cut 1 base from V and 0 bases from J; bases unmatched to any gene: 12. This CDR3 reads CASSLMPAAGGSSYEQYF. The CDR3 DNA is TGCGCCAGCAGCTTGATGCCAGCCGCGGGAGGAAGCTCCTACGAGCAGTACTTC.

The table lists this clone with a few counts. The rearrangement links TRBV6-1 to TRBJ2-7; 10 nucleotides line up with TRBD1. The CDR3 runs to 13 residues. J was trimmed by 9 bases and V by 10 bases; bases with no gene match: 12. Germline loops: CDR1 MNHNS, CDR2 SASEGT. CDR3 sequence reads: CATSPDRGRGQYF. For the CDR3, the DNA is TGTGCCACTTCTCCCGACAGGGGGCGCGGGCAGTACTTC.

This clone occurred a few times. V and J are TRBV7-2 and TRBJ2-7, with TRBD2 matching over 12 bases. V shed 3 bases, J shed 5 bases, and the junction held 2 bases outside the gene matches. CDR3 size: 14 residues. Germline V gene lookup returns CDR1 SGHTA and CDR2 FQGNSA. This CDR3 is CASSFGLAGNEQYF. As DNA, the CDR3 is TGTGCCAGCAGCTTCGGACTAGCGGGAAACGAGCAGTACTTC.

J is TRBJ2-1 and V is TRBV4-2, with 7 bases fitting TRBD2. Germline values: CDR1 LGHNA, CDR2 YNFKEQ. Trimming at V came to 6 bases and at J to 10 bases, leaving 9 bases not matched to a gene. The CDR3 consists of 13 residues. CDR3 nucleotide sequence: TGTGCCAGCAGTCCCATAACTAGCGACGAGCAGTTCTTC. Translated: CASSPITSDEQFF.

The V gene is TRBV7-2, the J gene TRBJ1-3; 7 bases map to TRBD1. CDR1 and CDR2 from the germline V gene are SGHTA and FQGNSA. Germline trimming cut 5 bases from V and 4 bases from J; bases unmatched to any gene: 11. The CDR3 is 16 amino acids. CDR3 sequence reads: CASSPTRDSPGNTIYF. CDR3 DNA: TGTGCCAGCAGCCCAACAAGGGACAGTCCCGGAAACACCATATATTTT.

The V call is TRBV7-9, the J call TRBJ2-7, with D perhaps TRBD1 (5 bases). V was trimmed by 9 bases and J by 7 bases, leaving 16 bases between them. Looked up from germline, CDR1 is SEHNR and CDR2 is FQNEAQ (reference sequence). CDR3 length: 12 amino acids. CDR3 sequence (DNA): TGTGCCAGTCAGACAGAGACTTTTGAGCAGTACTTC. Amino acids: CASQTETFEQYF.

V and J are TRBV6-1 and TRBJ2-2; 11 bases are a match to TRBD1. The V segment lost 4 bases and the J segment 9 bases; nucleotides outside the gene matches: 7. CDR3 length: 15 amino acids. The germline V gene has CDR1 MNHNS and CDR2 SASEGT. The CDR3 spells CASSGQDRGRRELFF. CDR3 DNA sequence: TGTGCCAGCAGTGGCCAGGACAGGGGGCGCAGGGAGCTGTTTTTT.

The V gene is TRBV7-2, the J gene TRBJ2-7; 15 bases line up with TRBD2. After removal of 5 bases from V and 2 bases from J, the junction contained 10 bases not matched to a gene. The CDR3 extends over 18 amino acids. The germline V gene has CDR1 SGHTA and CDR2 FQGNSA. The CDR3 bases are TGTGCCAGCAGCAAGGGACTAGCGGGAGGCCCGAGGACCTACGAGCAGTACTTC. Protein: CASSKGLAGGPRTYEQYF.

The V call is TRBV5-1, the J call TRBJ1-1, with D maybe TRBD1 (5 bases). CDR1 is SGHRS, CDR2 YFSETQ, per germline. This CDR3 contains 13 residues. V shed 0 bases and J shed 5 bases, with 8 bases lying between them. CDR3 region: CASSLERGTEAFF. Written as DNA, the CDR3 is TGCGCCAGCAGCTTGGAACGGGGGACTGAAGCTTTCTTT. Full variable domain (missing parts from reference TRBV5-1 and TRBJ1-1): KAGVTQTPRYLIKTRGQQVTLSCSPISGHRSVSWYQQTPGQGLQFLFEYFSETQRNKGNFPGRFSGRQFSNSRSEMNVSTLELGDSALYLCASSLERGTEAFFGQGTRLTVV.

The gene calls are TRBV19 and TRBJ1-5, with D possibly TRBD1 on 6 matching bases. Per germline, CDR1 LNHDA and CDR2 SQIVND (reference sequence). V was cut by 0 bases and J by 4 bases, with 16 bases left in between. This CDR3 has 17 residues. CDR3 amino acids: CASSIDQGLGTNQPQHF. CDR3 coding DNA: TGTGCCAGTAGTATAGATCAGGGGTTAGGAACTAATCAGCCCCAGCATTTT.

CDR3 DNA: TGTGCCAGCAGCCCACGCCACCCAGGGATGAACACTGAAGCTTTCTTT. This codes for CASSPRHPGMNTEAFF. V and J are TRBV27 and TRBJ1-1; D may be TRBD1 (5 bases). CDR1 is MNHEY and CDR2 is SMNVEV in the germline V gene (reference sequence). The CDR3 length is 16 residues. V dropped 6 bases and J dropped 0 bases, with 17 bases sitting between them.

The chain employs TRBV11-3 and TRBJ2-1; weak D call: TRBD2 (7 bases). V was trimmed by 5 bases and J by 12 bases, leaving 11 bases between them. Germline CDR1 is SGHNT and CDR2 is YENEEA. There are 11 residues in the CDR3. The CDR3: CASSRGGVQFF. The CDR3 DNA reads TGTGCCAGCAGCAGGGGGGGGGTGCAGTTCTTC.

The chain has TRBV29-1 and TRBJ1-2; TRBD1 agrees at 7 bases. This CDR3 has 13 residues. The ends lost 4 bases at V and 0 bases at J; junction bases unmatched: 2. Germline CDR1 and CDR2: SQVTM and ANQGSEA. The chain's CDR3 is CSVGQGANYGYTF. The CDR3 DNA sequence: TGCAGCGTTGGACAGGGAGCTAACTATGGCTACACCTTC.

The CDR3 reads CASSLGDRRGTEAFF. The CDR3 DNA is TGTGCCAGCAGCCTGGGGGACAGGAGGGGAACTGAAGCTTTCTTT. V is TRBV5-6 and J is TRBJ1-1, with 8 bases aligning to TRBD1. CDR3 length: 15 residues. V was clipped by 4 bases and J by 5 bases; unmatched bases: 10. Looked up from germline, CDR1 is SGHDT and CDR2 is YYEEEE. Based on the CDR3 plus reference TRBV5-6 and TRBJ1-1, the full variable domain is DAGVTQSPTHLIKTRGQQVTLRCSPKSGHDTVSWYQQALGQGPQFIFQYYEEEERQRGNFPDRFSGHQFPNYSSELNVNALLLGDSALYLCASSLGDRRGTEAFFGQGTRLTVV.

The chain is built from TRBV15 and TRBJ1-5; D is unresolved. Germline-derived CDR1 and CDR2 are LNHNV and YYDKDF (reference sequence). Trimming pared 1 base from V and 6 bases from J, leaving 16 bases between. The CDR3 has 16 amino acids. DNA of the CDR3: TGTGCCACCAGCAGAGTCGGGGAACACGGCGGTCAGCCCCAGCATTTT. Amino acids: CATSRVGEHGGQPQHF.

The J gene is TRBJ2-6, the V gene TRBV4-3, with D perhaps matching TRBD1 (5 bases). CDR3 length: 16 amino acids. Germline V lookup: CDR1 LGHNA, CDR2 YSLEER. With 7 bases removed from V and 0 bases from J, the gap between germline ends came to 13 bases. The CDR3 bases are TGCGCCAGCACCCGGACCGACAGCTCTGGGGCCAACGTCCTGACTTTC. Protein sequence: CASTRTDSSGANVLTF.

J is TRBJ2-7 and V is TRBV29-1; 9 nucleotides line up with TRBD1. The CDR3 spans 12 residues. CDR1 and CDR2 (germline): SQVTM, ANQGSEA. Unmatched junction bases numbered 3, after V lost 4 bases and J lost 5 bases. CDR3 protein: CSVGGQGNEQYF. CDR3 DNA: TGCAGCGTTGGAGGACAGGGGAACGAGCAGTACTTC.

The chain carries TRBV7-8 and TRBJ2-7; perhaps TRBD2 as D (6 bases). The germline gives CDR1 SGHVS, CDR2 FQNEAQ. The CDR3 runs 16 residues. Trimming pared 5 bases from V and 7 bases from J, leaving 24 bases between. CDR3 sequence: CASSPTIAALLGEQYF. The CDR3 DNA reads TGTGCCAGCAGCCCGACGATAGCGGCTCTGCTAGGAGAGCAGTACTTC.